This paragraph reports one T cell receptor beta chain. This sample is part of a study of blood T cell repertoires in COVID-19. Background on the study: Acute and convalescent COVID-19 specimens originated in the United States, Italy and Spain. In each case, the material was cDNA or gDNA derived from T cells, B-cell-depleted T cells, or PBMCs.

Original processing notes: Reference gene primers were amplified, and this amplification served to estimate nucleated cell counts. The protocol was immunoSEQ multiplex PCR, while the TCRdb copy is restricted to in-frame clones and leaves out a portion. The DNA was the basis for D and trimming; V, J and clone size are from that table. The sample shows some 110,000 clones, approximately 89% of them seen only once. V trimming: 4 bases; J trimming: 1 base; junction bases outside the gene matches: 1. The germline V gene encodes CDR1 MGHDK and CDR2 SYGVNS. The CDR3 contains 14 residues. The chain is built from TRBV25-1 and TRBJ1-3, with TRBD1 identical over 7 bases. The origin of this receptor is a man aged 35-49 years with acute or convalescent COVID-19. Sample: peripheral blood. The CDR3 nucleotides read TGTGCCAGCAGTGTGACAGGGTCTGGAAACACCATATATTTT. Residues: CASSVTGSGNTIYF.